The 13 T cell receptor beta chains below come from one sample, sequenced in a study of T cell responses to AZD1222 COVID-19 vaccine. TCRdb keeps only in-frame clones here, not all; method: immunoSEQ multiplex PCR. Of tens of thousands of clones listed, 92% are singletons. The sample was peripheral blood, taken 28 days after the second AZD1222 dose. These TCRs come from an adult who received the AZD1222 COVID-19 vaccine.

This clone was detected once. The J gene is TRBJ1-4, the V gene TRBV7-9, with D possibly TRBD1 on 6 matching bases. The CDR3 consists of 14 residues. Germline V CDR1 and CDR2: SEHNR, FQNEAQ (reference sequence). V dropped 7 bases and J dropped 5 bases, with 14 bases sitting between them. CDR3 sequence: CASMRLQGNEKLFF. Written as DNA, the CDR3 is TGTGCCAGCATGAGGCTACAGGGCAATGAAAAACTGTTTTTT.

The rearrangement joins TRBV5-6 to TRBJ2-2; D gene ambiguous. V lost 4 bases, J lost 3 bases, and 13 bases lay in between. Germline lookup yields CDR1 SGHDT and CDR2 YYEEEE. This CDR3 has 15 amino acids. The CDR3 coding sequence is TGTGCCAGCAGCCTTTGGGCCCGGGACACCGGGGAGCTGTTTTTT. It specifies CASSLWARDTGELFF.

The J gene is TRBJ1-5, the V gene TRBV12-3 or TRBV12-4, with 8 bases that match TRBD1. The CDR3 sequence is 13 residues long. V lost 8 bases and J lost 7; bases outside the gene matches: 7. The DNA of the CDR3 is TGTGCCAGCGGCCGGGACAGGCCACAGCCCCAGCATTTT. Its translation: CASGRDRPQPQHF.

This rearrangement joins TRBV27 to TRBJ1-1, with D possibly matching TRBD1 (6 bases). The V gene's germline CDR1 is MNHEY and CDR2 SMNVEV (reference sequence). This CDR3 comprises 15 residues. Trimming cost V 8 bases and J 5 bases, with 21 bases left between them. For the CDR3, the DNA is TGTGCCAGCGCCCGGAGGGGGAACGAGCGTACTGAAGCTTTCTTT. This sequence encodes CASARRGNERTEAFF.

The rearrangement uses TRBV18 and TRBJ2-3; D unclear. Trimming stripped 2 bases from V and 4 bases from J, with 10 bases between. Per the germline V gene, CDR1 is KGHSH and CDR2 is LQKENI. This CDR3 spans 14 amino acids. The CDR3 nucleotides read TGTGCCAGCTCACCAAAGGGCAGATCAGATACGCAGTATTTT. Its translation is CASSPKGRSDTQYF.

The V and J genes are TRBV9 and TRBJ1-2; 7 positions match TRBD1. J gave up 5 bases and V 4 bases, and 5 bases lay outside the gene matches. The CDR3 loop spans 13 amino acids. Germline V gene sequence: CDR1 SGDLS, CDR2 YYNGEE. Here the CDR3 DNA reads TGTGCCAGCAGCCGGGACAGTGTGTATGGCTACACCTTC. Translated: CASSRDSVYGYTF.

This clone appeared a single time. V and J are TRBV2 and TRBJ2-2; TRBD2 might be the D (5 bases). Trimming stripped 8 bases from V and 6 bases from J, with 10 bases between. CDR1 and CDR2 from the germline V gene are SNHLY and FYNNEI. The CDR3 consists of 12 residues. The CDR3 sequence: CASAREAGELFF. The DNA of the CDR3 is TGTGCCAGCGCCCGGGAAGCCGGGGAGCTGTTTTTT. The variable domain in full, completed from reference TRBV2 and TRBJ2-2, reads EPEVTQTPSHQVTQMGQEVILRCVPISNHLYFYWYRQILGQKVEFLVSFYNNEISEKSEIFDDQFSVERPDGSNFTLKIRSTKLEDSAMYFCASAREAGELFFGEGSRLTVL.

V is TRBV3-1 (or the pseudogene TRBV3-2) and J is TRBJ1-2; TRBD1 is a possible D gene (5 bases). Germline assignment: CDR1 LGHDT and CDR2 YNNKEL (reference sequence). Between the trimmed V and J ends, which lost 3 bases and 4 bases, there was a span of 9 bases. This CDR3 is 13 amino acids long. The CDR3 DNA sequence: TGTGCCAGCAGCCAGGGGGTGGCCTATGGCTACACCTTC. It encodes CASSQGVAYGYTF.

This chain joins TRBV3-1 (or the pseudogene TRBV3-2) and TRBJ2-3, with 12 bases fitting TRBD2. The germline gives CDR1 LGHDT, CDR2 YNNKEL (reference sequence). V trimming: 1 base; J trimming: 5 bases; junction bases outside the gene matches: 13. This CDR3 spans 19 amino acids. CDR3 nucleotides: TGTGCCAGCAGCCAAGGACGATGGCTAGCGGGGGGGCGGGGAGATACGCAGTATTTT. Protein: CASSQGRWLAGGRGDTQYF.

This clone has a handful of counts. CDR3 residues: CASSPWDGPYGYTF. The CDR3 DNA follows: TGTGCCAGTAGTCCCTGGGACGGCCCTTATGGCTACACCTTC. The genes are TRBV19 and TRBJ1-2, with D possibly TRBD1 on 5 matching bases. The CDR3 has 14 residues. CDR1 is LNHDA and CDR2 is SQIVND in the germline V gene (reference sequence). Trimming stripped 5 bases from V and 5 bases from J, with 15 bases between.

The chain is built from TRBV4-1 and TRBJ1-2; a possible D gene is TRBD1 (5 bases). Trimming removed 0 bases from V and 0 bases from J, with 8 bases in between. The CDR3 sequence is 15 residues long. The V gene's germline CDR1 is MGHRA and CDR2 YSYEKL. CDR3: CASSQEGRANYGYTF. The CDR3 DNA reads as TGCGCCAGCAGCCAAGAGGGCAGGGCTAACTATGGCTACACCTTC.

CDR3 in amino acids: CASSYETGQNSPLHF. DNA of the CDR3: TGTGCCAGCAGTTACGAGACAGGGCAGAATTCACCCCTCCACTTT. This chain uses TRBV6-5 with TRBJ1-6; 7 positions agree with TRBD1. Looked up from germline, CDR1 is MNHEY and CDR2 is SVGAGI. The V segment lost 2 bases and the J segment 7 bases; nucleotides outside the gene matches: 5. This CDR3 has 15 amino acids.

The rearrangement joins TRBV11-2 to TRBJ2-7; no clear D gene. CDR1 and CDR2 from the germline V gene are SGHAT and FQNNGV. The V end was cut by 1 base, the J end by 4 bases, with 20 bases between. This CDR3 region has 17 residues. CDR3 DNA sequence: TGTGCCAGCAGCTTAGGTCTTTCTACGTATCAAGGATACGAGCAGTACTTC. It codes for CASSLGLSTYQGYEQYF.